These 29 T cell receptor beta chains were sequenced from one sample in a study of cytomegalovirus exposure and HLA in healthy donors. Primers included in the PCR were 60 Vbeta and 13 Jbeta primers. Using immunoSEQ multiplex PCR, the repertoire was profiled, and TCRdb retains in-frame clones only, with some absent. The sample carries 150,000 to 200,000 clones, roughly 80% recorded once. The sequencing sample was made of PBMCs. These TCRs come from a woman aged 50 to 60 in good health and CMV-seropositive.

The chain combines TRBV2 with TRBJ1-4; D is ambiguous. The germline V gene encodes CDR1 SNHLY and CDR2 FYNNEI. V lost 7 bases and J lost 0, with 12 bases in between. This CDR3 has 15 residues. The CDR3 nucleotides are TGTGCCAGCATCCCTATCGGGACAACTAATGAAAAACTGTTTTTT. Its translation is CASIPIGTTNEKLFF.

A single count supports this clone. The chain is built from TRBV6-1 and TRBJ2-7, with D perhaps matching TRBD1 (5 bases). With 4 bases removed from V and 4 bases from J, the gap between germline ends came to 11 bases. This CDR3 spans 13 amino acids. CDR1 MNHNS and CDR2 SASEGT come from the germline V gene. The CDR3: CASSGAGRYEQYF. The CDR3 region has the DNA TGTGCCAGCAGTGGGGCAGGGCGGTACGAGCAGTACTTC.

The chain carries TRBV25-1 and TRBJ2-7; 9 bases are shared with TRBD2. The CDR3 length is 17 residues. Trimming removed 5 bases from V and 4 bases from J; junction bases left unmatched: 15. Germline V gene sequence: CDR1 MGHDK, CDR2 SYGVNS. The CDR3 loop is CASSPQPRASGNYEQYF. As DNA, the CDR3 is TGTGCCAGCAGTCCCCAACCGCGGGCTAGCGGGAATTACGAGCAGTACTTC.

This CDR3 is CASSLDSQETQYF. In DNA form, the CDR3 reads TGTGCCAGCAGCCTGGACAGCCAAGAGACCCAGTACTTC. The chain employs TRBV5-5 and TRBJ2-5, with a weak D call TRBD1 (6 bases). Trimming cost V 4 bases and J 1 base, with 8 bases left between them. CDR1 is SGHKS, CDR2 YYEKEE, per germline (reference sequence). The CDR3 loop spans 13 amino acids.

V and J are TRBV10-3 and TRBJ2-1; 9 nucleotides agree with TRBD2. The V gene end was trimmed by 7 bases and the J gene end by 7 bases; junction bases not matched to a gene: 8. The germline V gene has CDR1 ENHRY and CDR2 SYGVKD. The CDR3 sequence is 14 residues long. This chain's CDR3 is CAITRGSGGNEQFF. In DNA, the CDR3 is TGTGCCATCACAAGGGGCAGCGGGGGGAATGAGCAGTTCTTC.

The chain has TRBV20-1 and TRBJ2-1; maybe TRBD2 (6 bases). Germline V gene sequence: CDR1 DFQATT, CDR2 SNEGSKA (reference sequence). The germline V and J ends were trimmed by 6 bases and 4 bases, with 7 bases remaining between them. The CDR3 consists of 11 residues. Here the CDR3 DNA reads TGCAGTGCCCGGGGGTACAATGAGCAGTTCTTC. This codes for CSARGYNEQFF.

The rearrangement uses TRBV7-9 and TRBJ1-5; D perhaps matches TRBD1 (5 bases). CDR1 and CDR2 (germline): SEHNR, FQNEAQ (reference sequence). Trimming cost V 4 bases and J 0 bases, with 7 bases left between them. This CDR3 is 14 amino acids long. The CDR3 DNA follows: TGTGCCAGCAGCTCTGACAGTAGCAATCAGCCCCAGCATTTT. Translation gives CASSSDSSNQPQHF.

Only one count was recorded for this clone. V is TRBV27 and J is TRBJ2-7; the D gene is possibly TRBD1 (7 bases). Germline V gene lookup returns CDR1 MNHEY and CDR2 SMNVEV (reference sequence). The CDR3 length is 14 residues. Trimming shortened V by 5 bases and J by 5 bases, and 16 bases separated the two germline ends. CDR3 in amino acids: CASSRRAGGHEQYF. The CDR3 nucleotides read TGTGCCAGCAGTCGACGCGCAGGGGGGCACGAGCAGTACTTC.

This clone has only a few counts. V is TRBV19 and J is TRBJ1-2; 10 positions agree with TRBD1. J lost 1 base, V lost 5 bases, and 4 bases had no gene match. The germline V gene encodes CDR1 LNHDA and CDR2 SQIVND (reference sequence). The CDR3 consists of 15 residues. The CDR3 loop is CASSPGTGVNYGYTF. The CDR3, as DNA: TGTGCCAGTAGTCCCGGGACAGGGGTTAACTATGGCTACACCTTC.

CDR3 loop: CATSVSLAGGPSIGTDTQYF. CDR3 DNA: TGTGCCACCAGCGTTTCACTAGCGGGGGGCCCTTCGATCGGCACAGATACGCAGTATTTT. The V and J genes are TRBV15 and TRBJ2-3, with 12 bases identical to TRBD2. In germline, CDR1 is LNHNV, CDR2 YYDKDF (reference sequence). CDR3 length equals 20 residues. The V segment lost 5 bases and the J segment 1 base; nucleotides outside the gene matches: 16.

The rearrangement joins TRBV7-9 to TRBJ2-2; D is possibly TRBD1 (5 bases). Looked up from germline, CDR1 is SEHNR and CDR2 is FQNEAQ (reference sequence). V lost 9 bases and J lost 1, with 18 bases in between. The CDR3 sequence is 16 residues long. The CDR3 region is CASPIRGSVNTGELFF. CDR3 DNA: TGTGCCAGTCCTATAAGGGGCTCAGTGAACACCGGGGAGCTGTTTTTT.

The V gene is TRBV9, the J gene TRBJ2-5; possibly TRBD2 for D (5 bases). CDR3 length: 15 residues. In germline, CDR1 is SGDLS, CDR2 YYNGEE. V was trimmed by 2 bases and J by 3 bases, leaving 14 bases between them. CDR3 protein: CASSVDPGTEETQYF. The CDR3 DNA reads TGTGCCAGCAGCGTGGACCCGGGAACGGAAGAGACCCAGTACTTC.

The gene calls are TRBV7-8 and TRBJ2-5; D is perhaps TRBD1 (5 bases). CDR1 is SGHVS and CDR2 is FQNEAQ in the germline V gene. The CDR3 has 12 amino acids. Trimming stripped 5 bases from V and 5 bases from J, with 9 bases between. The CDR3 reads CASSPPGETQYF. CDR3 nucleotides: TGTGCCAGCAGCCCGCCAGGGGAGACCCAGTACTTC.

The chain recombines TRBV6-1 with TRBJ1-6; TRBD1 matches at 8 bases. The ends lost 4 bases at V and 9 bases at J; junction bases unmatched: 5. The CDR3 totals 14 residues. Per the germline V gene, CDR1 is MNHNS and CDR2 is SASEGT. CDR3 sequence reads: CASSAGTGLSPLHF. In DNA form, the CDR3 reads TGTGCCAGCAGTGCAGGGACAGGCCTTTCACCCCTCCACTTT.

The CDR3 protein is CASSSVAGGSNEQFF. The CDR3 coding sequence is TGTGCCAGCAGCTCCGTAGCGGGGGGGTCAAATGAGCAGTTCTTC. The V call is TRBV9, the J call TRBJ2-1; 11 nucleotides match TRBD2. The V segment lost 4 bases and the J segment 7 bases; nucleotides outside the gene matches: 7. Germline V gives CDR1 SGDLS, CDR2 YYNGEE. CDR3 length equals 15 residues. The complete variable domain, with remaining parts taken from reference TRBV9 and TRBJ2-1, reads DSGVTQTPKHLITATGQRVTLRCSPRSGDLSVYWYQQSLDQGLQFLIQYYNGEERAKGNILERFSAQQFPDLHSELNLSSLELGDSALYFCASSSVAGGSNEQFFGPGTRLTVL.

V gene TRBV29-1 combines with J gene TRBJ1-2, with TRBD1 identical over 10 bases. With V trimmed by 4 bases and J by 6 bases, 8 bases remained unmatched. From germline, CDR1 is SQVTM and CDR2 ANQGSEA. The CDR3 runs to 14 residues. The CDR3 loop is CSVGRDRGEDGYTF. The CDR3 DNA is TGCAGCGTTGGGAGGGACAGGGGAGAGGATGGCTACACCTTC.

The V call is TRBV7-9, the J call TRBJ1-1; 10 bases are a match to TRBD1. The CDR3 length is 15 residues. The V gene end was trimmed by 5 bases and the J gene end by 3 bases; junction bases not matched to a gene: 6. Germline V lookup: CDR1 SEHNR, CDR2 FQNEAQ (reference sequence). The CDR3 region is CASSPRQGAHTEAFF. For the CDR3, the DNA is TGTGCCAGCAGCCCCCGACAGGGGGCGCACACTGAAGCTTTCTTT.

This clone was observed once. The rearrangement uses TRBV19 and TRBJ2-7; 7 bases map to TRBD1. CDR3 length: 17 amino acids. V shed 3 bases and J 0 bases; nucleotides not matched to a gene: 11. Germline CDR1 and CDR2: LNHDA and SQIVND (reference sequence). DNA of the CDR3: TGTGCCAGTAGTATGGGATTCGGGACAGCCAGCTCCTACGAGCAGTACTTC. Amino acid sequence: CASSMGFGTASSYEQYF. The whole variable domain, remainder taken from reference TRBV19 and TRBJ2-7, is DGGITQSPKYLFRKEGQNVTLSCEQNLNHDAMYWYRQDPGQGLRLIYYSQIVNDFQKGDIAEGYSVSREKKESFPLTVTSAQKNPTAFYLCASSMGFGTASSYEQYFGPGTRLTVT.

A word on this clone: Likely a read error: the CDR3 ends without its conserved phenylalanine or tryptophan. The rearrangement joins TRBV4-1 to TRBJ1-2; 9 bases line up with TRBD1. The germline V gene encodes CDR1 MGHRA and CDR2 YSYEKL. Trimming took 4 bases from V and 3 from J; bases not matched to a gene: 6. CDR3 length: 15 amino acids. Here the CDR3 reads CASSLETGGDYGYTL. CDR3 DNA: TGCGCCAGCAGCCTTGAGACAGGGGGAGACTATGGCTACACCCTC.

The CDR3 here is CASTIGQGNTEAFF. Written as DNA, the CDR3 is TGCGCCAGCACCATTGGACAGGGAAACACTGAAGCTTTCTTT. The chain links TRBV5-1 to TRBJ1-1; 8 positions match TRBD1. V shed 6 bases and J 2 bases; nucleotides not matched to a gene: 6. The CDR3 has 14 residues. Germline CDR1 is SGHRS and CDR2 is YFSETQ.

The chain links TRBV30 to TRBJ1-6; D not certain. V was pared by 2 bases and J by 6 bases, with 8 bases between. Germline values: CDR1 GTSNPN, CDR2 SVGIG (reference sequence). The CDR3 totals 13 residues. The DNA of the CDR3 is TGTGCCTGGAGTACACAGCTTAATTCACCCCTCCACTTT. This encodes CAWSTQLNSPLHF.

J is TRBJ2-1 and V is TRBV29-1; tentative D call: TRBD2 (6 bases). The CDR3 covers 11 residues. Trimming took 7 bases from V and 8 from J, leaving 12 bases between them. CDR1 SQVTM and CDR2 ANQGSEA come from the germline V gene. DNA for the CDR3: TGCAGCGGTCGGAGGGTCGATGAGCAGTTCTTC. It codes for CSGRRVDEQFF.

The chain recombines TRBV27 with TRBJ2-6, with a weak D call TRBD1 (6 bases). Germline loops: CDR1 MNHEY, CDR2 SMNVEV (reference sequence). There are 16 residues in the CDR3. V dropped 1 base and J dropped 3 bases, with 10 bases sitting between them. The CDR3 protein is CASSLFRTVGANVLTF. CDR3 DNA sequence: TGTGCCAGCAGTTTATTTCGGACAGTTGGGGCCAACGTCCTGACTTTC.

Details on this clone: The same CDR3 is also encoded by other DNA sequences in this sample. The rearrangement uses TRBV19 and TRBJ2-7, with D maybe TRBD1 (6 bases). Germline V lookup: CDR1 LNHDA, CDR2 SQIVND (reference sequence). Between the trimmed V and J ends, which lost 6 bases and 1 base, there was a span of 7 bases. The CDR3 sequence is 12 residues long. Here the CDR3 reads CASSTGSYEQYF. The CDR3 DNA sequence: TGTGCCAGTAGCACAGGGTCCTACGAGCAGTACTTC. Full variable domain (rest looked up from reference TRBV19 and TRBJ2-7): DGGITQSPKYLFRKEGQNVTLSCEQNLNHDAMYWYRQDPGQGLRLIYYSQIVNDFQKGDIAEGYSVSREKKESFPLTVTSAQKNPTAFYLCASSTGSYEQYFGPGTRLTVT.

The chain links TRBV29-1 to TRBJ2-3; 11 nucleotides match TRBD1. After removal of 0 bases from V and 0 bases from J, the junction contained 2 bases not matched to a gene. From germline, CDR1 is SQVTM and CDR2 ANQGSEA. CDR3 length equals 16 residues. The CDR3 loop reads CSVEDRTGGSTDTQYF. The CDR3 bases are TGCAGCGTTGAAGATCGGACAGGGGGCAGCACAGATACGCAGTATTTT.

For the CDR3, the DNA is TGTGCCAGCAGCCCGGGGGAGACCCAGTACTTC. Protein product: CASSPGETQYF. The chain is built from TRBV7-2 and TRBJ2-5; the D gene is possibly TRBD2 (5 bases). Trimming took off 5 bases at V and 5 bases at J, with 6 bases between the two ends. The germline V gene has CDR1 SGHTA and CDR2 FQGNSA. CDR3 size: 11 residues. Full variable domain (rest looked up from reference TRBV7-2 and TRBJ2-5): GAGVSQSPSNKVTEKGKDVELRCDPISGHTALYWYRQSLGQGLEFLIYFQGNSAPDKSGLPSDRFSAERTGGSVSTLTIQRTQQEDSAVYLCASSPGETQYFGPGTRLLVL.

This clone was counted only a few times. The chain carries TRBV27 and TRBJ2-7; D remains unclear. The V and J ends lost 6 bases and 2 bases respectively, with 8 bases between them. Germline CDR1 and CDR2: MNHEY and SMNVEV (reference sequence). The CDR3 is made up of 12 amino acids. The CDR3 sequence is CASRNTPYEQYF. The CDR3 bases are TGTGCCAGCAGGAACACACCCTACGAGCAGTACTTC.

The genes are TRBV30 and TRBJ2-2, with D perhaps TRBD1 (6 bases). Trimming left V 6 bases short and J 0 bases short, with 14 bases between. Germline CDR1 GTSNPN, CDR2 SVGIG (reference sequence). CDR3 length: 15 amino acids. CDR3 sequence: CACRYRETNTGELFF. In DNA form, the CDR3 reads TGTGCCTGTCGCTACAGGGAAACGAACACCGGGGAGCTGTTTTTT.

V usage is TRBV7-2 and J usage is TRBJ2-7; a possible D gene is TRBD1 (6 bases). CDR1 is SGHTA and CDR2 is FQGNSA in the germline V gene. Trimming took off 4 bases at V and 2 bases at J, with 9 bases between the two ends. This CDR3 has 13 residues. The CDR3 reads CASSSGQPYEQYF. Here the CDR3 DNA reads TGTGCCAGCAGCTCTGGACAGCCCTACGAGCAGTACTTC.